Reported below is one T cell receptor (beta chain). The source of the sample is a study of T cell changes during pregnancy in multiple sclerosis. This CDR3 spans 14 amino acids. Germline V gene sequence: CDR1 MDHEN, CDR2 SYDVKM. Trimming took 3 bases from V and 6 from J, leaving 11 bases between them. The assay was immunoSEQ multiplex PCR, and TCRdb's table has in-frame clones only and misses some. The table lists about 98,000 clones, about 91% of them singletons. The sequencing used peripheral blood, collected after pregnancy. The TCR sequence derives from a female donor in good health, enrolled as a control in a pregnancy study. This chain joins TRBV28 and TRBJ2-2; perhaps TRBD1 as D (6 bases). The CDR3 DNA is TGTGCCAGCAGTTTGTCTGGGGGCGCCGGGGAGCTGTTTTTT. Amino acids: CASSLSGGAGELFF.